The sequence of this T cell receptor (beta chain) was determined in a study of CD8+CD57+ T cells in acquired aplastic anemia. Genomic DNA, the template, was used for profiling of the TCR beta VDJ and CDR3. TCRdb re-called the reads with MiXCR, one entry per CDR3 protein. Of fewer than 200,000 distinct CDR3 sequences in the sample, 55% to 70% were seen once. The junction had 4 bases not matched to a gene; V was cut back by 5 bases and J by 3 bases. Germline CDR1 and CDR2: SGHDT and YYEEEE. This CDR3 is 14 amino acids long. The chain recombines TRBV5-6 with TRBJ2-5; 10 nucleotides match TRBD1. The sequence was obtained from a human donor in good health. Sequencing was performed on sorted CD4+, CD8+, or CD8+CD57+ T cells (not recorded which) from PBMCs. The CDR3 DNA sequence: TGTGCCAGCAGGATAGGGACAGGGGAAGAGACCCAGTACTTC. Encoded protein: CASRIGTGEETQYF.